The clone carrying this T cell receptor beta chain was found once. CDR1 is GTSNPN and CDR2 is SVGIG in the germline V gene (reference sequence). The CDR3 runs to 14 residues. The V end lost 2 bases, the J end lost 10 bases, and 18 bases lay between the germline ends. These data belong to a study of CD8 T cells in Susac syndrome. A quantity of about 0.45 to 1 ug RNA underwent reverse transcription using random hexamers. The amplification used immunoSEQ multiplex PCR on TCR beta CDR3; it spanned 54 Vbeta and 13 Jbeta. TCRdb fed the immunoSEQ multiplex PCR reads into MiXCR, producing one record per CDR3 protein. The table has 250,000 to 300,000 distinct CDR3 sequences, roughly 85% seen once.

This receptor was obtained from a human donor with multiple sclerosis. The sample consisted of CD8+ T cells from PBMCs. The rearrangement uses TRBV30 and TRBJ2-1; D may be TRBD1 or TRBD2 (5 bases each). CDR3 coding DNA: TGTGCCTGGAGTATGGCTAGCCCAAAGGGGGAGCAGTTCTTC. It yields the protein CAWSMASPKGEQFF. Supplemented by reference TRBV30 and TRBJ2-1, the full variable domain reads SQTIHQWPATLVQPVGSPLSLECTVEGTSNPNLYWYRQAAGRGLQLLFYSVGIGQISSEVPQNLSASRPQDRQFILSSKKLLLSDSGFYLCAWSMASPKGEQFFGPGTRLTVL.